The T cell receptor beta chain under discussion was sequenced for a study of blood T cell repertoires in COVID-19. Method: immunoSEQ multiplex PCR; TCRdb's copy keeps in-frame clones and lacks some. This sample has 80,000 to 100,000 clones, with around 80% found just once. V lost 5 bases and J lost 1; bases outside the gene matches: 3. The CDR3 spans 13 residues. Germline CDR1 and CDR2: SQVTM and ANQGSEA. J is TRBJ1-1 and V is TRBV29-1; TRBD1 matches 8 bases. The sample consisted of peripheral blood. This TCR was recovered from a woman older than 75 with active or convalescent COVID-19. CDR3 DNA sequence: TGCAGCGTTCTTGGACAGGGGAACACTGAAGCTTTCTTT. Amino acids: CSVLGQGNTEAFF.